These 12 T cell receptor beta chains originate from one sample sequenced in a study of blood T cell repertoires in COVID-19. Clones were sequenced by immunoSEQ multiplex PCR, and TCRdb holds only the in-frame ones, with some missing. The profile shows 70,000 to 100,000 clones, 84% of them singletons. The sequencing sample was made of peripheral blood. The receptors stem from a human donor in a cohort sampled during active COVID-19.

V and J are TRBV20-1 and TRBJ2-5; the D is unclear. CDR1 is DFQATT, CDR2 SNEGSKA, per germline (reference sequence). V shed 3 bases and J shed 3 bases, with 8 bases lying between them. This CDR3 has 12 residues. The CDR3 DNA reads TGCAGTGCTAGTGAGCGCGAAGAGACCCAGTACTTC. Translation: CSASEREETQYF.

This chain uses TRBV2 with TRBJ1-6; the D gene is possibly TRBD1 (5 bases). V lost 4 bases and J 6 bases, leaving 7 bases between the germline ends. Germline V gene data show CDR1 as SNHLY and CDR2 as FYNNEI. The length of the CDR3 is 13 residues. DNA for the CDR3: TGTGCCAGCAGTGGGGGGGGTAATTCACCCCTCCACTTT. Its translation: CASSGGGNSPLHF.

This clone was seen a handful of times. The chain is built from TRBV15 and TRBJ1-1, with a weak D call TRBD1 (5 bases). This CDR3 is built from 13 residues. V dropped 3 bases and J dropped 3 bases, with 8 bases sitting between them. Germline V gives CDR1 LNHNV, CDR2 YYDKDF (reference sequence). CDR3 amino acids: CATSRDIYTEAFF. CDR3 in DNA: TGTGCCACCAGCAGGGACATTTACACTGAAGCTTTCTTT.

The rearrangement links TRBV2 to TRBJ1-4, with D perhaps TRBD1 (6 bases). Germline V CDR1 and CDR2: SNHLY, FYNNEI. The CDR3 extends over 15 amino acids. V dropped 7 bases and J dropped 4 bases, with 16 bases sitting between them. This CDR3 is CASTLGGVGNEKLFF. Here the CDR3 DNA reads TGTGCCAGCACTCTAGGGGGGGTTGGTAATGAAAAACTGTTTTTT. Combining the CDR3 with reference TRBV2 and TRBJ1-4 gives the whole variable domain EPEVTQTPSHQVTQMGQEVILRCVPISNHLYFYWYRQILGQKVEFLVSFYNNEISEKSEIFDDQFSVERPDGSNFTLKIRSTKLEDSAMYFCASTLGGVGNEKLFFGSGTQLSVL.

The CDR3 nucleotides read TGTGCCAGCACCGGGGTAGGAGACACTGAAGCTTTCTTT. Protein product: CASTGVGDTEAFF. The chain recombines TRBV2 with TRBJ1-1; the D is unclear. The CDR3 runs to 13 residues. In germline, CDR1 is SNHLY, CDR2 FYNNEI. Trimming took off 7 bases at V and 3 bases at J, with 12 bases between the two ends.

The gene calls are TRBV4-1 and TRBJ2-2, with D maybe TRBD2 (5 bases). The CDR3 has 13 residues. Germline loops: CDR1 MGHRA, CDR2 YSYEKL. V lost 4 bases and J 3 bases, leaving 6 bases between the germline ends. In DNA, the CDR3 is TGCGCCAGCAGCCTGAGGGACACCGGGGAGCTGTTTTTT. Its translation is CASSLRDTGELFF.

The genes are TRBV19 and TRBJ1-2; tentative D call: TRBD1 (5 bases). The CDR3 runs to 18 residues. Trimming removed 0 bases from V and 4 bases from J, with 21 bases in between. Germline CDR1 reads LNHDA; CDR2 reads SQIVND (reference sequence). The CDR3 DNA sequence: TGTGCCAGTAGTATAGAGCGACAGCGACAAGGCTCATTCTATGGCTACACCTTC. It translates to CASSIERQRQGSFYGYTF.

The genes are TRBV5-6 and TRBJ2-2; the D gene is possibly TRBD2 (7 bases). The CDR3 spans 15 residues. V shed 4 bases and J shed 7 bases, with 17 bases lying between them. Germline lookup yields CDR1 SGHDT and CDR2 YYEEEE. CDR3 DNA: TGTGCCAGCAGCCCTAGGCGGGGGCCCGGCGGGGAGCTGTTTTTT. This sequence encodes CASSPRRGPGGELFF.

The genes are TRBV5-1 and TRBJ2-7; 7 bases fit TRBD1. This CDR3 region has 14 residues. Germline lookup yields CDR1 SGHRS and CDR2 YFSETQ. The J segment lost 5 bases and the V segment lost 0 bases, leaving 5 bases of the junction unmatched. The CDR3 bases are TGCGCCAGCAGCTTGGGCTACAGGGGTGACGAGCAGTACTTC. It is translated as CASSLGYRGDEQYF.

This rearrangement joins TRBV2 to TRBJ1-1, with 7 bases aligning to TRBD1. The length of the CDR3 is 13 residues. CDR1 SNHLY and CDR2 FYNNEI come from the germline V gene. V trimming: 6 bases; J trimming: 6 bases; junction bases outside the gene matches: 7. The CDR3 loop is CASSADRVSEAFF. In nucleotides, the CDR3 is TGTGCCAGCAGCGCAGACAGGGTTTCTGAAGCTTTCTTT.

This clone was counted only a few times. The chain employs TRBV5-1 and TRBJ2-7; perhaps TRBD2 as D (6 bases). Germline loops: CDR1 SGHRS, CDR2 YFSETQ. Deletions cut 4 bases from V and 5 bases from J, with 13 bases between. The CDR3 runs 13 residues. The CDR3 protein is CASSTGVLDEQYF. CDR3 bases: TGCGCCAGCAGCACGGGGGTTTTGGACGAGCAGTACTTC.

The chain carries TRBV5-4 and TRBJ2-7; D is possibly TRBD1 (8 bases). V lost 3 bases to trimming and J lost 6 bases, with 22 bases between them. This CDR3 comprises 16 residues. Germline V gene sequence: CDR1 SGHNT, CDR2 YYREEE (reference sequence). DNA of the CDR3: TGTGCCAGCAGCTCGGGTGGGGGGGACAGGTTCTCCGAGCAGTACTTC. It translates to CASSSGGGDRFSEQYF.